Each of the 8 T cell receptor beta chains below was sequenced from the same sample in a study of T cells in Graves' hyperthyroidism and ophthalmopathy. The investigators amplified TCR beta CDR3 regions from RNA transcripts. Researchers ran a first-round RT-PCR on the TCR CDR3 using the HTBI primer set. From the multiplex PCR reads, TCRdb called clonotypes with MiXCR, one entry per CDR3 protein. Of about 500,000 distinct CDR3 sequences listed, about 15% were seen once; the top ten hold roughly a sixth. The source material was blood. Every receptor here comes from a woman aged 18-29 years with Graves' ophthalmopathy.

The sample holds many counts of this clonotype. The CDR3 DNA follows: TGTGCCAGCAGCCCATTCACAGGGACTAGCACAGATACGCAGTATTTT. This codes for CASSPFTGTSTDTQYF. The chain links TRBV7-3 to TRBJ2-3; D may correspond to TRBD1 or TRBD2 (6 bases each). V shed 5 bases and J shed 0 bases, with 15 bases lying between them. The CDR3 is 16 residues long. Germline CDR1 SGHTA, CDR2 FQGTGA.

Ten or more counts support this clonotype. The chain recombines TRBV7-3 with TRBJ2-1; 14 bases map to TRBD2. Germline CDR1 is SGHTA and CDR2 is FQGTGA. The length of the CDR3 is 15 residues. With V trimmed by 5 bases and J by 6 bases, 3 bases remained unmatched. The CDR3 loop is CASSPGLAGVNEQFF. In DNA form, the CDR3 reads TGTGCCAGCAGCCCGGGACTAGCGGGAGTCAATGAGCAGTTCTTC.

This clonotype was seen more than once but under ten times. J is TRBJ1-2 and V is TRBV4-3, with D unclear. V was shortened by 1 base and J by 1 base, with 7 bases between the two germline ends. Germline lookup yields CDR1 LGHNA and CDR2 YSLEER. The CDR3 is 14 amino acids. The CDR3 nucleotides read TGCGCCAGCAGCCAAGGTCACGATAACTATGGCTACACCTTC. Protein sequence: CASSQGHDNYGYTF.

This clonotype was detected only a few times. This may be a read error: a much more frequent sequence differs by one nucleotide. The chain is built from TRBV12-3 or TRBV12-4 and TRBJ1-5, with 9 positions matching TRBD1. CDR3 length equals 14 residues. J lost 2 bases, V lost 6 bases, and 2 bases had no gene match. CDR3 in amino acids: CASRRQGGNQPQHF. As DNA, the CDR3 is TGTGCCAGCAGAAGACAGGGGGGCAATCAGCCCCAGCATTTT.

Ten or more counts support this clonotype. The V and J genes are TRBV14 and TRBJ1-2; D unresolved. This CDR3 comprises 15 residues. Germline assignment: CDR1 SGHDN and CDR2 FVKESK. The V end was cut by 2 bases, the J end by 6 bases, with 16 bases between. CDR3 sequence reads: CASSQLGTAPHGYTF. The CDR3 DNA reads TGTGCCAGCAGCCAACTGGGCACAGCACCGCATGGCTACACCTTC.

This clonotype was picked up many times. The chain has TRBV5-6 and TRBJ2-5; D gene uncertain. Trimming shortened V by 3 bases and J by 3 bases, and 9 bases separated the two germline ends. CDR3 length: 13 residues. Germline assignment: CDR1 SGHDT and CDR2 YYEEEE. CDR3 region: CASSSTVKETQYF. The CDR3 DNA reads as TGTGCCAGCAGCTCAACAGTTAAAGAGACCCAGTACTTC.

This clonotype was recorded at least ten times. This sequence joins TRBV15 and TRBJ1-2, with no clear D. V lost 1 base to trimming and J lost 4 bases, with 16 bases between them. The CDR3 is 16 residues long. Germline CDR1 LNHNV, CDR2 YYDKDF (reference sequence). This CDR3 is CATSRVRAGHLYGYTF. CDR3 nucleotides: TGTGCCACCAGCAGAGTTCGGGCAGGCCACCTCTATGGCTACACCTTC.

The chain joins TRBV3-1 to TRBJ1-2; D ambiguous. Looked up from germline, CDR1 is LGHDT and CDR2 is YNNKEL (reference sequence). CDR3 length: 16 amino acids. Trimming shortened V by 0 bases and J by 4 bases, and 15 bases separated the two germline ends. CDR3 in DNA: TGTGCCAGCAGCCAAGAAGAACAGCCAGCCTTCTATGGCTACACCTTC. Encoded protein: CASSQEEQPAFYGYTF.